The source of this T cell receptor beta chain is a study of CD4 T cells in relation to SARS-CoV-2 and coronaviruses. The CDR3 totals 15 residues. The J segment lost 8 bases and the V segment lost 3 bases, leaving 11 bases of the junction unmatched. Germline V gene data show CDR1 as SGHAT and CDR2 as FQNNGV. Repertoires were generated with immunoSEQ multiplex PCR, while TCRdb's copy carries only in-frame clones and drops some. This sample yields some 11,000 clones, of which about 72% are seen a single time; around 13% belongs to the top ten. Unexposed donor CD4+ T cells date from 2011-2018, before the COVID-19 pandemic. After around nine days of culture, CD4+ T cells were isolated. About this clone: Its antigen is unidentified.

The chain carries TRBV11-2 and TRBJ1-2; 8 bases are a match to TRBD1. The sequence was collected from a human donor in good health. Sequencing used CD4+ T cells from PBMCs, cultured in vitro. The CDR3 reads CASSFALGQGGGYTF. In nucleotides, the CDR3 is TGTGCCAGCAGCTTCGCCCTCGGACAGGGAGGAGGCTACACCTTC.